This passage covers 28 T cell receptor beta chains from one sample sequenced in a study of T cells in Graves' hyperthyroidism and ophthalmopathy (dated by TCRdb to between 2017 and 2020). Preparation of the library involved multiplex PCR. TCRdb lists the instrument as Illumina HiSeq 2000. Amplification of TCR beta CDR3 regions was carried out from RNA transcripts. A first-round RT-PCR of the TCR CDR3 used the HTBI primer set with the Qiagen OneStep RT-PCR kit. In TCRdb, the public reads were trimmed at Q25 with fastp and aligned with MiXCR, with productive beta chains retained. Every entry covers one CDR3 protein and lists the most common genes and DNA from its rows. The sample data list about 24,000 distinct CDR3 sequences, and 49% of these were observed just once. Roughly 25% of the sample goes to the ten largest clones. The sample consisted of blood. Receptors originate from a woman in her thirties or forties with Graves' hyperthyroidism that later progressed to Graves' ophthalmopathy.

As regards this clonotype: One end of the junction varies from germline; a read error may be responsible. The chain uses TRBV9 and TRBJ2-7; D might be TRBD1 (6 bases). The CDR3 is made up of 15 amino acids. Germline lookup yields CDR1 SGDLS and CDR2 YYNGEE. The CDR3 region has the DNA TGTGCCTGCAGCGTAGACGGCAGGGGCGCCTACGAGCAGTACTTC. Protein sequence: CACSVDGRGAYEQYF.

The V call is TRBV2, the J call TRBJ2-5, with D tentatively TRBD1 or TRBD2 (6 bases each). CDR3 length equals 18 residues. Germline CDR1 SNHLY, CDR2 FYNNEI. Trimming pared 9 bases from V and 0 bases from J, leaving 26 bases between. The DNA for the CDR3 is TGTGCCAGTAAGGTCCAGGGGCTCGGGGGCCGTGACCAAGAGACCCAGTACTTC. As protein: CASKVQGLGGRDQETQYF.

The chain carries TRBV5-5 and TRBJ1-3; D is possibly TRBD1 (5 bases). Germline loops: CDR1 SGHKS, CDR2 YYEKEE (reference sequence). V lost 3 bases to trimming and J lost 0 bases, with 13 bases between them. The CDR3 covers 16 residues. The CDR3 region is CASSYTPDSSGNTIYF. The CDR3 nucleotides are TGTGCCAGCAGCTACACACCAGACAGCTCTGGAAACACCATATATTTT. The full variable domain, in which reference TRBV5-5 and TRBJ1-3 provide the parts outside the CDR3, is DAGVTQSPTHLIKTRGQQVTLRCSPISGHKSVSWYQQVLGQGPQFIFQYYEKEERGRGNFPDRFSARQFPNYSSELNVNALLLGDSALYLCASSYTPDSSGNTIYFGEGSWLTVV.

This rearrangement joins TRBV2 to TRBJ2-5; the match to TRBD2 covers 8 bases. The V segment lost 4 bases and the J segment 2 bases; nucleotides outside the gene matches: 6. Germline V gene data show CDR1 as SNHLY and CDR2 as FYNNEI. The CDR3 contains 15 residues. CDR3 region: CASSGTSGSQETQYF. CDR3 bases: TGTGCCAGCAGTGGCACTAGCGGTAGTCAAGAGACCCAGTACTTC.

V and J are TRBV7-2 and TRBJ2-1, with D uncertain. Per germline, CDR1 SGHTA and CDR2 FQGNSA. The CDR3 length is 11 residues. V was shortened by 6 bases and J by 13 bases, with 13 bases between the two germline ends. The CDR3 bases are TGTGCCAGCAGTTATAGACCTATTCAGTTCTTC. Protein product: CASSYRPIQFF.

Sample share makes this clonotype medium-sized. CDR3 sequence: CASSRRQAGGYTF. CDR3 DNA: TGTGCCAGTAGTAGGCGACAGGCGGGAGGCTACACCTTC. The chain links TRBV19 to TRBJ1-2; a weak D match, TRBD1 (6 bases). V lost 4 bases and J lost 8, with 14 bases in between. The CDR3 extends over 13 amino acids. Germline-derived CDR1 and CDR2 are LNHDA and SQIVND (reference sequence).

In the case of this clonotype: Mismatch with germline at one junction end may stem from a read error. This chain connects TRBV4-1 to TRBJ1-4; D gene ambiguous. CDR3 length: 8 amino acids. CDR1 is MGHRA and CDR2 is YSYEKL in the germline V gene. CDR3 residues: CASSQEAF. The CDR3 region has the DNA TGCGCCAGCAGCCAAGAAGCGTTT.

This chain links TRBV20-1 with TRBJ1-2; the D is unclear. Deletions cut 4 bases from V and 7 bases from J, with 7 bases between. Per germline, CDR1 DFQATT and CDR2 SNEGSKA (reference sequence). The CDR3 loop spans 10 amino acids. The CDR3 loop reads CSAIWGGYTF. The CDR3, as DNA: TGCAGTGCTATTTGGGGTGGCTACACCTTC.

This clonotype was observed at least ten times. This chain joins TRBV5-6 and TRBJ2-4; D might be TRBD2 (5 bases). Germline CDR1 and CDR2: SGHDT and YYEEEE. The V end lost 4 bases, the J end lost 4 bases, and 12 bases lay between the germline ends. The CDR3 covers 14 residues. Here the CDR3 DNA reads TGTGCCAGCAGCCACCGTGAGGGTAAAAACATTCAGTACTTC. This gives the protein CASSHREGKNIQYF.

Note on this clonotype: A read error may account for a junction end that differs from germline. This chain joins TRBV5-4 and TRBJ2-5, with 9 bases matching TRBD2. The CDR3 length is 16 residues. Germline V CDR1 and CDR2: SGHNT, YYREEE (reference sequence). CDR3 loop: CASSLPEREVRETQCF. Here the CDR3 DNA reads TGTGCCAGTAGCTTGCCGGAGCGGGAGGTGCGAGAGACCCAGTGCTTC.

The chain uses TRBV24-1 and TRBJ1-3, with D uncertain. In germline, CDR1 is KGHDR, CDR2 SFDVKD. The CDR3 loop spans 14 amino acids. The CDR3 region is CGPGRLCSGNTIYF. The CDR3 nucleotides are TGTGGCCCTGGGAGGCTGTGCTCTGGAAACACCATATATTTT.

A word on this clonotype: A much bigger clone sits one base away, suggesting this may be a read error. The J gene is TRBJ2-7, the V gene TRBV6-1; 12 bases map to TRBD1. Looked up from germline, CDR1 is MNHNS and CDR2 is SASEGT. The CDR3 runs 15 residues. CDR3 sequence: CASSMGTGGAYEQCF. CDR3 bases: TGTGCCAGCTCTATGGGGACAGGGGGCGCCTACGAGCAGTGCTTC.

The table lists this clonotype with a few counts. The gene calls are TRBV25-1 and TRBJ2-7; TRBD1 or TRBD2 may be the D gene (6 bases each). Looked up from germline, CDR1 is MGHDK and CDR2 is SYGVNS. Trimming left V 3 bases short and J 5 bases short, with 11 bases between. CDR3 length: 13 amino acids. CDR3 protein: CASSDWGAHEQYF. The DNA of the CDR3 is TGTGCCAGCAGTGATTGGGGGGCCCACGAGCAGTACTTC.

The table lists this clonotype with a count of one. This chain uses TRBV13 with TRBJ1-1; D is unresolved. The germline V gene has CDR1 PRHDT and CDR2 FYEKMQ (reference sequence). This CDR3 region has 13 residues. V gave up 7 bases and J gave up 4 bases, with 13 bases separating them. For the CDR3, the DNA is TGTGCCAGCACCAATTACCTGGGCACTGAAGCTTTCTTT. Protein: CASTNYLGTEAFF.

The chain couples TRBV5-1 to TRBJ2-7; D is unclear. The V end lost 3 bases, the J end lost 3 bases, and 7 bases lay between the germline ends. CDR3 length: 12 residues. CDR1 and CDR2 from the germline V gene are SGHRS and YFSETQ. DNA of the CDR3: TGCGCCAGCAGCTACGATGACTACGAGCAGTACTTC. This encodes CASSYDDYEQYF.

In this sample, this clonotype turned up many times. This rearrangement joins TRBV28 to TRBJ2-7; no firm D call. V dropped 4 bases and J dropped 2 bases, with 6 bases sitting between them. The germline V gene encodes CDR1 MDHEN and CDR2 SYDVKM. The CDR3 totals 12 residues. CDR3 sequence (DNA): TGTGCCAGCAGTTCCACTGCCTACGAGCAGTACTTC. This encodes CASSSTAYEQYF.

This sequence joins TRBV19 and TRBJ2-7; D is possibly TRBD1 or TRBD2 (7 bases each). V was trimmed by 3 bases and J by 6 bases, leaving 24 bases between them. Germline V gives CDR1 LNHDA, CDR2 SQIVND (reference sequence). The CDR3 covers 17 residues. CDR3 in amino acids: CASSITGTEGLVLEQYF. CDR3 nucleotide sequence: TGTGCCAGTAGTATTACGGGGACAGAAGGACTAGTCCTCGAGCAGTACTTC.

In its sample, this clonotype was seen many times. The V call is TRBV5-1, the J call TRBJ1-6, with a possible D match to TRBD1 (5 bases). Germline loops: CDR1 SGHRS, CDR2 YFSETQ. This CDR3 has 15 residues. V shed 0 bases and J shed 10 bases, with 14 bases lying between them. In DNA, the CDR3 is TGCGCCAGCAGCTTGGAACAGGCCGGGCGATCACCCCTCCACTTT. Its translation: CASSLEQAGRSPLHF.

This clonotype has a count of ten or more. The chain has TRBV20-1 and TRBJ1-4; TRBD1 aligns across 7 bases. CDR1 DFQATT and CDR2 SNEGSKA come from the germline V gene (reference sequence). V lost 2 bases to trimming and J lost 5 bases; unmatched junction nucleotides: 14. CDR3 length equals 17 residues. DNA for the CDR3: TGCAGTGCTAGACTACCGCAACAGGGGCGGGGGAATGAAAAACTGTTTTTT. Its translation: CSARLPQQGRGNEKLFF.

As to this clonotype: One end of the junction is discordant with germline, which a read error may explain. The J gene is TRBJ2-1, the V gene TRBV2; 10 bases are shared with TRBD2. Per the germline V gene, CDR1 is SNHLY and CDR2 is FYNNEI. The CDR3 is 14 residues long. CDR3 sequence: CASNELAGLNEQFF. The CDR3, as DNA: TGTGCCAGCAATGAACTAGCGGGACTCAATGAGCAGTTCTTC.

As regards this clonotype: Because the CDR3 is missing its conserved closing phenylalanine or tryptophan, this is likely a read error. This sequence joins TRBV5-1 and TRBJ2-3; the D gene could be TRBD1 or TRBD2 (6 bases each). This CDR3 has 14 residues. CDR1 is SGHRS, CDR2 YFSETQ, per germline. Here the CDR3 DNA reads TGCGCCAGCAGCCCCGGGAGTTGGACAGAGACGCAGTATGTT. Amino acids: CASSPGSWTETQYV.

This chain uses TRBV7-9 with TRBJ2-3; TRBD1 matches at 9 bases. J was trimmed by 4 bases and V by 5 bases; bases with no gene match: 10. The CDR3 is 16 residues long. From germline, CDR1 is SEHNR and CDR2 FQNEAQ (reference sequence). The CDR3 DNA follows: TGTGCCAGCAGCCTAAGACAGGGGGGGGCGTCAGATACGCAGTATTTT. Protein sequence: CASSLRQGGASDTQYF.

In its sample, this clonotype is medium-sized (0.01 to 0.1%). The chain links TRBV20-1 to TRBJ1-6, with D tentatively TRBD1 (5 bases). The CDR3 has 16 residues. The germline V gene encodes CDR1 DFQATT and CDR2 SNEGSKA (reference sequence). Trimming took off 0 bases at V and 1 base at J, with 10 bases between the two ends. The CDR3 bases are TGCAGTGCTAGAGATTTCACAGGATCCTATAATTCACCCCTCCACTTT. Translation gives CSARDFTGSYNSPLHF.

For this clonotype: An end of the junction does not agree with germline; a read error may underlie this. The chain carries TRBV12-3 or TRBV12-4 and TRBJ2-7, with 11 nucleotides matching TRBD2. This CDR3 is built from 15 residues. The CDR3: CASTLAGGRGYEQYF. In DNA form, the CDR3 reads TGTGCCAGCACTTTAGCGGGAGGGAGAGGGTACGAGCAGTACTTC.

This clonotype came up once. This chain connects TRBV25-1 to TRBJ2-7; weak D call: TRBD2 (5 bases). The V gene's germline CDR1 is MGHDK and CDR2 SYGVNS. This CDR3 spans 16 amino acids. The ends were cut back, 3 bases at V and 4 bases at J, with 19 bases in the middle. CDR3 nucleotides: TGTGCCAGCAGTGAGAGTAACCGGGAAAAGATGTACGAGCAGTACTTC. This encodes CASSESNREKMYEQYF.

The V call is TRBV7-8, the J call TRBJ2-5, with TRBD1 identical over 9 bases. The CDR3 spans 16 residues. Trimming at V came to 4 bases and at J to 3 bases, leaving 9 bases not matched to a gene. Looked up from germline, CDR1 is SGHVS and CDR2 is FQNEAQ. The CDR3 nucleotides read TGTGCCAGCAGCTACCTCCGGGACAGGGCCAAAGAGACCCAGTACTTC. Amino acids: CASSYLRDRAKETQYF.

By sample share, this clonotype is medium-sized (0.01 to 0.1%). The rearrangement joins TRBV19 to TRBJ2-3; D might be TRBD1 or TRBD2, each matching 5 bases. The V end lost 5 bases, the J end lost 4 bases, and 13 bases lay between the germline ends. CDR3 length equals 14 residues. CDR1 LNHDA and CDR2 SQIVND come from the germline V gene (reference sequence). This chain's CDR3 is CASSGGKESDTQYF. CDR3 sequence (DNA): TGTGCCAGTAGTGGGGGTAAAGAGTCAGATACGCAGTATTTT. Together with reference TRBV19 and TRBJ2-3, the CDR3 gives the full variable domain: DGGITQSPKYLFRKEGQNVTLSCEQNLNHDAMYWYRQDPGQGLRLIYYSQIVNDFQKGDIAEGYSVSREKKESFPLTVTSAQKNPTAFYLCASSGGKESDTQYFGPGTRLTVL.

By sample fraction, this clonotype is medium-sized. The V and J genes are TRBV29-1 and TRBJ2-7; D could derive from TRBD1 or TRBD2 (6 bases each). CDR1 is SQVTM and CDR2 is ANQGSEA in the germline V gene. This CDR3 region has 13 residues. Trimming took off 5 bases at V and 4 bases at J, with 15 bases between the two ends. DNA of the CDR3: TGCAGCGTTTTGATAGGGGGAGGATACGAGCAGTACTTC. Amino acids: CSVLIGGGYEQYF.